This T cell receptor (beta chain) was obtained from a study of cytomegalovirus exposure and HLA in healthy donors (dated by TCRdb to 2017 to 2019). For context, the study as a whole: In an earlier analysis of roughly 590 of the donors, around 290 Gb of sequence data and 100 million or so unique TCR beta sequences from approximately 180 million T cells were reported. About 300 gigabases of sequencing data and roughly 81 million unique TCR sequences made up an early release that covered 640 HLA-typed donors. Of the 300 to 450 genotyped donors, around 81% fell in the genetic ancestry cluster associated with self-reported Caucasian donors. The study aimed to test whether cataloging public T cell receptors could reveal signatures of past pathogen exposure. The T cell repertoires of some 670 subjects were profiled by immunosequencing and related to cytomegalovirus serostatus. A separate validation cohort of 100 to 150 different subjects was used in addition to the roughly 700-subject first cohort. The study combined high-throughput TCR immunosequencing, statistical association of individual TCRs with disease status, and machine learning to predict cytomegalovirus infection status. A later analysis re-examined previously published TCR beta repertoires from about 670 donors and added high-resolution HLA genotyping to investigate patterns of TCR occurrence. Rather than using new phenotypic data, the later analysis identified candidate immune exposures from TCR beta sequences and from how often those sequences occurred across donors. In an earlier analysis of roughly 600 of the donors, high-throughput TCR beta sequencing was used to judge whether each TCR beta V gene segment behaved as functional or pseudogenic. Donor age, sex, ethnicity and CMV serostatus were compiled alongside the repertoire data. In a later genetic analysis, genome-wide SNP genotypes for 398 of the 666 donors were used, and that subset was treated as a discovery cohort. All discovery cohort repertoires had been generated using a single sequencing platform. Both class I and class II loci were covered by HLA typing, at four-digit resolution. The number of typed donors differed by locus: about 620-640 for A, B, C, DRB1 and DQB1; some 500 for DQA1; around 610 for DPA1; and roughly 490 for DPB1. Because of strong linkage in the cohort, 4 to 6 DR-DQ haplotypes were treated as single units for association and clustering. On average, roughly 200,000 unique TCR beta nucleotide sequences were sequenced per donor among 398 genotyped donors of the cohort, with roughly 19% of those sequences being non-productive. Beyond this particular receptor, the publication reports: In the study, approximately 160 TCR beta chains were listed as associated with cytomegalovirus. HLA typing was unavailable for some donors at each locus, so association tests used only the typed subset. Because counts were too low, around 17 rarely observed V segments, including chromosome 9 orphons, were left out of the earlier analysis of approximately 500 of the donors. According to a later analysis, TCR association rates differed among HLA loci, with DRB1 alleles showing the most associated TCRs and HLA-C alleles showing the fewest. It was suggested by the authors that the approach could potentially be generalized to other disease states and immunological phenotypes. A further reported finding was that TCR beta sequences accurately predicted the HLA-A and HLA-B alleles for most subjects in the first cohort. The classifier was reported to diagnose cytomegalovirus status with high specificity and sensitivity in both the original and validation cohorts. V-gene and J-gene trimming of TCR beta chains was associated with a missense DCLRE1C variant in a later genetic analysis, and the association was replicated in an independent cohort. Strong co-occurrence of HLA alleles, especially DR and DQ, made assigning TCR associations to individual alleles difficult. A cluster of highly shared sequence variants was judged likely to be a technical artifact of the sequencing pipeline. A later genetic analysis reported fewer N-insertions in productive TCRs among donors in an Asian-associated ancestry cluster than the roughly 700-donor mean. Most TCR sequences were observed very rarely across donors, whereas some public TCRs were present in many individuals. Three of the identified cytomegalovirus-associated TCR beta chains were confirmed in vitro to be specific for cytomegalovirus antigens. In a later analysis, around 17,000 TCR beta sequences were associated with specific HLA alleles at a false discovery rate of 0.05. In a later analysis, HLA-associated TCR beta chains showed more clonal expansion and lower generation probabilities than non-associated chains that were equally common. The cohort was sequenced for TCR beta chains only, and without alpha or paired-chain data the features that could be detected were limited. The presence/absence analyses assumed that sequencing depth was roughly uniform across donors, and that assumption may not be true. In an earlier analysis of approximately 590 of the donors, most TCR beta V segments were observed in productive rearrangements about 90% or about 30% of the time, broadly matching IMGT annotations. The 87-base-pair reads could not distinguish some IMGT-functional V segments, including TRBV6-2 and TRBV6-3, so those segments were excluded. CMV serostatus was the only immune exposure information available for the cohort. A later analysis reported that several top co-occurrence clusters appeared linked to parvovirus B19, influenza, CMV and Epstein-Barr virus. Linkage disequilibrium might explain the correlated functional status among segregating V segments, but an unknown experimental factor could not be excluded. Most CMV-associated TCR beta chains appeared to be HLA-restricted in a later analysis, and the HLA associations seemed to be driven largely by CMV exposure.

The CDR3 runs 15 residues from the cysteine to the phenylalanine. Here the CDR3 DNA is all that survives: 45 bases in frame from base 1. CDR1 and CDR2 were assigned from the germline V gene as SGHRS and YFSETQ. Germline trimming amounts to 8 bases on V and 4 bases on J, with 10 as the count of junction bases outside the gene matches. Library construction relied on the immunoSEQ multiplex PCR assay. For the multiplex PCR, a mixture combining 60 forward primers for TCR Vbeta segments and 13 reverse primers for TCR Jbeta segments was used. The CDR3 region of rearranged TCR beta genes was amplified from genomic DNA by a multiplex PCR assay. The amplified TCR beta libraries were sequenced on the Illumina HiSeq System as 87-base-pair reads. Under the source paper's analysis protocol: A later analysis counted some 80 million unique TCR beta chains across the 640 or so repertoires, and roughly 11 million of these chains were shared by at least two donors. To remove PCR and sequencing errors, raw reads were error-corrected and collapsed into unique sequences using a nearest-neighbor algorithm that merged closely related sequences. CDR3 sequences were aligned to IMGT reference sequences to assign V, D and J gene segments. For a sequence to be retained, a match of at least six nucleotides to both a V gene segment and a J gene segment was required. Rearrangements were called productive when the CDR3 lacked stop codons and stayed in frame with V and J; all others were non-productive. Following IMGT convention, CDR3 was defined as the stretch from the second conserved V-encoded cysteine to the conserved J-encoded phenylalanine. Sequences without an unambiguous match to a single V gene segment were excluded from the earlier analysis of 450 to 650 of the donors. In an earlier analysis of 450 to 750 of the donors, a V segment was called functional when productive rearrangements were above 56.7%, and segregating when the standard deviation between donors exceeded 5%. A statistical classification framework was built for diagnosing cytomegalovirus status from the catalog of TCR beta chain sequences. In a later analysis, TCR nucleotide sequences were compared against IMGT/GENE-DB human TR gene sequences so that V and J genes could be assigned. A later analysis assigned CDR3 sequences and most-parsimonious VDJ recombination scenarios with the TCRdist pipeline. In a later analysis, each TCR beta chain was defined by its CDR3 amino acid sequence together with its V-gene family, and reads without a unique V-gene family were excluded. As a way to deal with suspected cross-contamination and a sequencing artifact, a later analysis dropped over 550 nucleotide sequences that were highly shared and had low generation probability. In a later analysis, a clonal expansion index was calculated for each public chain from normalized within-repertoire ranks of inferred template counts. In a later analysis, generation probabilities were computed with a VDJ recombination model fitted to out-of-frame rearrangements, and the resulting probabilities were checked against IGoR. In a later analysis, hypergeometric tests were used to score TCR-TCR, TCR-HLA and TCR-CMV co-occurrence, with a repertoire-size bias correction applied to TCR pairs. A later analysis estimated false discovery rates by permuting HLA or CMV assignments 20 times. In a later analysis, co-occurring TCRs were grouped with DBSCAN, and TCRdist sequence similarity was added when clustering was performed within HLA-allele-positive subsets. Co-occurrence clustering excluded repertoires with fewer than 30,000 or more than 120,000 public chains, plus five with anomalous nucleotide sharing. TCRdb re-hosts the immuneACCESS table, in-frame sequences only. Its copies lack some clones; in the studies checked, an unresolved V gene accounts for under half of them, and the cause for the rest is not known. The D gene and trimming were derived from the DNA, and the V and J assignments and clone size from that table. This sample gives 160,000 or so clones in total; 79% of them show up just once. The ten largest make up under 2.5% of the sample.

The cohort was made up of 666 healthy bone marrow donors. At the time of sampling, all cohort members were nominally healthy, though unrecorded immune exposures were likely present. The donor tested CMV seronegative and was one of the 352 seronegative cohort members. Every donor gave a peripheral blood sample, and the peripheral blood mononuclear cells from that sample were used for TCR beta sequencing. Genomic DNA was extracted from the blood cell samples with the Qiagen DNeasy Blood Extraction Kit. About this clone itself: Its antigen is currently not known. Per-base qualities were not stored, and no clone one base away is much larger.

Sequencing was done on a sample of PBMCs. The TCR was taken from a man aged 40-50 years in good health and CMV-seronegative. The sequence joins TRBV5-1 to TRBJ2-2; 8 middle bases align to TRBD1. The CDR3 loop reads CASQTGTGGTGELFF. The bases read TGCGCCAGTCAAACCGGGACAGGAGGCACCGGGGAGCTGTTTTTT. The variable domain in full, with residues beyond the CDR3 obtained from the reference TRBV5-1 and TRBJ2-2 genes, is KAGVTQTPRYLIKTRGQQVTLSCSPISGHRSVSWYQQTPGQGLQFLFEYFSETQRNKGNFPGRFSGRQFSNSRSEMNVSTLELGDSALYLCASQTGTGGTGELFFGEGSRLTVL.